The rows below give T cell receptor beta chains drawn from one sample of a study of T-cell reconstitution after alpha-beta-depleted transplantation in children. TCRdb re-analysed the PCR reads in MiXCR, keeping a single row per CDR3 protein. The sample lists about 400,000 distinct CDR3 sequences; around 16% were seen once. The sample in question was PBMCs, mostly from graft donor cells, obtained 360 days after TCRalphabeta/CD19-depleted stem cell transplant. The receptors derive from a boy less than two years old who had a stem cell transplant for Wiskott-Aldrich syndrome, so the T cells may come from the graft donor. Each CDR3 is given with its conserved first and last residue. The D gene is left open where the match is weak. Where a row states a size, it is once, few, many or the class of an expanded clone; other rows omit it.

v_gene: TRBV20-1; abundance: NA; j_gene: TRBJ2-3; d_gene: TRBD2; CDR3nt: TGCAGTGCGCACGCGGGAGGCTATGGTACAGATACGCAGTATTTT; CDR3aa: CSAHAGGYGTDTQYF
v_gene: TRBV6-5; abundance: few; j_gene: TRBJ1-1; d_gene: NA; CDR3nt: TGTGCCAGCAGTTACAGGGGTTGGAACACTGAAGCTTTCTTT; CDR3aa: CASSYRGWNTEAFF
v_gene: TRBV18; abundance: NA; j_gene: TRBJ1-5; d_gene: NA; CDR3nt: TGTGCCAGCTCACCACCCGACAGGTACAATCAGCCCCAGCATTTT; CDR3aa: CASSPPDRYNQPQHF
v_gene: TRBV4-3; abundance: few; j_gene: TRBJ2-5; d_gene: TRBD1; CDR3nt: TGCGCCAGCAGCCAAGACAAACGGGACAGGGGGGAGACCCAGTACTTC; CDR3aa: CASSQDKRDRGETQYF
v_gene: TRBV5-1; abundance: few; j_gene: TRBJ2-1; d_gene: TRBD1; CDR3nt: TGCGCCAGCAGCTTGGTTACAGGGGGCGCCGAGCAGTTCTTC; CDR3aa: CASSLVTGGAEQFF
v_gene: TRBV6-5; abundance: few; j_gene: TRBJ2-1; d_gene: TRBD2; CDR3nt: TGTGCCAGCAGTTACTCTCCTAGCGGGAGCTACAATGAGCAGTTCTTC; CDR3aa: CASSYSPSGSYNEQFF
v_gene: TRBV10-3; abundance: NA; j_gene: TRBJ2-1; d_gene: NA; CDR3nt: TGTGCCAGGAGATCTAGCGAGGACGATGAGCAGTTCTTC; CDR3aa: CARRSSEDDEQFF
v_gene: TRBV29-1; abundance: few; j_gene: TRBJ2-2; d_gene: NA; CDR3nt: TGCAGCGTTCGTAGGGCCCGAAACACCGGGGAGCTGTTTTTT; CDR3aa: CSVRRARNTGELFF
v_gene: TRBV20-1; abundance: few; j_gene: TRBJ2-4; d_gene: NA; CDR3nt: TGCAGTGCGAGGACCCTCACATTCGCCGATATGAACATTCAGTACTTC; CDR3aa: CSARTLTFADMNIQYF
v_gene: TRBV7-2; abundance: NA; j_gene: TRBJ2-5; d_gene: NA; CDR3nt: TGTGCCAGCAGCCTGCACGCTTCCGGACTCGGGACCCAGTACTTC; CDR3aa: CASSLHASGLGTQYF
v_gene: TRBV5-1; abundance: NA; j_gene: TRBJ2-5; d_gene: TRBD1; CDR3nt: TGCGCCAGCAGGGCCGGGACAGGGGGAGAGACCCAGTACTTC; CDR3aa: CASRAGTGGETQYF
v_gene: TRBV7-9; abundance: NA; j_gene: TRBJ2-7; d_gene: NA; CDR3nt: TGTGCCAGCACCCCCCGGACAGATCTTTACGAGCAGTACTTC; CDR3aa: CASTPRTDLYEQYF
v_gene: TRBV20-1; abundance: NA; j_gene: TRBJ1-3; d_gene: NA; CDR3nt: TGCAGTGCTAGAGGGGAGGATGGAAACACCATATATTTT; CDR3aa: CSARGEDGNTIYF
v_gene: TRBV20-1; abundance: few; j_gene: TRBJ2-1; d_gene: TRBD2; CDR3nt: TGCAGTGCTAGAGATCGGCTAGCGGGAGGGCTAGCGTCGAATGAGCAGTTCTTC; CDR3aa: CSARDRLAGGLASNEQFF
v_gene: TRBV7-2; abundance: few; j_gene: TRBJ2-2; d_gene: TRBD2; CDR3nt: TGTGCCAGCAGCTTAGCGTTGGGCCTAGCGGGAGGGCCCTGGGAGCTGTTTTTT; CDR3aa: CASSLALGLAGGPWELFF
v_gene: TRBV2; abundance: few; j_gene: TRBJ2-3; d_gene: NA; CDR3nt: TGTGCCAGCAGTTACTCGCCTACGCAGTATTTT; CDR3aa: CASSYSPTQYF
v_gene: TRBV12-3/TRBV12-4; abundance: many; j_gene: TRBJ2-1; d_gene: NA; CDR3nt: TGTGCCACCCGATTCGGCTCCTACAATGAGCAGTTCTTC; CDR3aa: CATRFGSYNEQFF
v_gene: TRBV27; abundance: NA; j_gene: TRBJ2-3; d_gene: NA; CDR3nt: TGTGCCAGCAGTATTTGGGGGGCTACGGGAGATACGCAGTATTTT; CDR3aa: CASSIWGATGDTQYF
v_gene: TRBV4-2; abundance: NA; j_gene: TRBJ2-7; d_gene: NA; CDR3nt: TGTGCCAGCAGCCAAACCTTCCGGGCAGATTACGAGCAGTACTTC; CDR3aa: CASSQTFRADYEQYF
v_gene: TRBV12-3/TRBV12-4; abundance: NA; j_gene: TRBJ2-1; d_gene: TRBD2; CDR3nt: TGTGCCAGCAGTTCAACTAGACTAGCGGGGGGGAATGAGCAGTTCTTC; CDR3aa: CASSSTRLAGGNEQFF
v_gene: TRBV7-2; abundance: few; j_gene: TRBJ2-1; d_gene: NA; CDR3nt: TGTGCCAGCAGCTTAGGGTCGGGTTTCTCCTACAATGAGCAGTTCTTC; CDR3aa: CASSLGSGFSYNEQFF
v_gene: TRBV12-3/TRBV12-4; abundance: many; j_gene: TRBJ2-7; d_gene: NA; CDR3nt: TGTGCCAGCAGCCAAAAAGGGGGGTTCACCGAGCAGTACTTC; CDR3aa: CASSQKGGFTEQYF
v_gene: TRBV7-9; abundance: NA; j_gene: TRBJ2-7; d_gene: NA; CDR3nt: TGTGCCAGCAGCAAGTGGGCACAGGAGACCTACGAGCAGTACTTC; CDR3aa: CASSKWAQETYEQYF
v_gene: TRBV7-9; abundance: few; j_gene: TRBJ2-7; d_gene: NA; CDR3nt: TGTGCCAGCAGCTTAGAGGGGGGAAGAATCCTCGAGCAGTACTTC; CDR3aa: CASSLEGGRILEQYF
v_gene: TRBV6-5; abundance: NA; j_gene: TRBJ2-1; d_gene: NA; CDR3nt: TGTGCCAGCAGTTACTCACGGAAGTTCTACAATGAGCAGTTCTTC; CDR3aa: CASSYSRKFYNEQFF
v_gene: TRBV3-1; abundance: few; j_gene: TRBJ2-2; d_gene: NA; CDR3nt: TGTGCCAGCAGCCTATGGGTTGGTGGATATACGAACACCGGGGAGCTGTTTTTT; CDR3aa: CASSLWVGGYTNTGELFF
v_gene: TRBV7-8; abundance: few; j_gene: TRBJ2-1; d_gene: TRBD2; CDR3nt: TGTGCCAGCAGCGCGACTAGCGGGAACTACAATGAGCAGTTCTTC; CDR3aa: CASSATSGNYNEQFF
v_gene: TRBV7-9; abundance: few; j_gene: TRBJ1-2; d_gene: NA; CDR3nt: TGTGCCAGCAGCTTAGCCCAGGAAGGCTACACCTTC; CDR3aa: CASSLAQEGYTF
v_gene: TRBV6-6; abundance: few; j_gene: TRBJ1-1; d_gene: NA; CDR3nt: TGTGCCAGCAGTTACAACGGACAGACAGCTTTCTTT; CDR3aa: CASSYNGQTAFF
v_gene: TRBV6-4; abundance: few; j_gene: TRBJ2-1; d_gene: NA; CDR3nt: TGTGCCAGCAGTGAGGGGGTGGCCCCTTCCAATGAGCAGTTCTTC; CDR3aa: CASSEGVAPSNEQFF
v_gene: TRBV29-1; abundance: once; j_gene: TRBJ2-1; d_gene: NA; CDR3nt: TGCAGCGGTACTACAGGGCTGAGCTCCTACAATGAGCAGTTCTTC; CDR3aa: CSGTTGLSSYNEQFF
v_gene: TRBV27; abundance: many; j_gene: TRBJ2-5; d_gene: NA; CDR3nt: TGTGCCAGCAGTTCCAACCCTAAAGAGACCCAGTACTTC; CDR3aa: CASSSNPKETQYF
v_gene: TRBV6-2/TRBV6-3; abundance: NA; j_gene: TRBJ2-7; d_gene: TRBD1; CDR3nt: TGTGCCAGCAGGAGACAGGGCTTCTCCTACGAGCAGTACTTC; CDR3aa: CASRRQGFSYEQYF
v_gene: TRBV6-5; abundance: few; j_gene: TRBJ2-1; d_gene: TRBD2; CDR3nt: TGTGCCAGCAGCTCGGGACTAGCGGGGGTCCTAAGGGGCAATGAGCAGTTCTTC; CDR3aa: CASSSGLAGVLRGNEQFF
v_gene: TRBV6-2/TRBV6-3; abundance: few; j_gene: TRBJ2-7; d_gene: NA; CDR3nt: TGTGCCAGCACCCAAATTCCGGGACTTTACGAGCAGTACTTC; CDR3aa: CASTQIPGLYEQYF
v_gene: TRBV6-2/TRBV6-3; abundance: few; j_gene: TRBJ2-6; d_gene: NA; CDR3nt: TGTGCCAGCAGACGAGGGTCATCTGGGGCCAACGTCCTGACTTTC; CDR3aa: CASRRGSSGANVLTF
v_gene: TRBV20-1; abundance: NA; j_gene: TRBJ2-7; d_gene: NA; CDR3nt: TGCAGTGCTAGTCCCCTCAGGGGGGGGAGGTACGAGCAGTACTTC; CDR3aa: CSASPLRGGRYEQYF
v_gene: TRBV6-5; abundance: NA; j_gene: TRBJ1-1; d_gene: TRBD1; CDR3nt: TGTGCCAGCAGTTACTCATCGACAGGGGATAGAGCTTTCTTT; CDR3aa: CASSYSSTGDRAFF
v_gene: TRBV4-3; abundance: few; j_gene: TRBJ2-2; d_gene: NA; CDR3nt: TGCGCCAGCAGCCGCAAATGGGACACCGGGGAGCTGTTTTTT; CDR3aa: CASSRKWDTGELFF
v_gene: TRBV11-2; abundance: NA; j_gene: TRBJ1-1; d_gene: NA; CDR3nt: TGTGCCAGCAGCCGAAAGGTGAACACTGAAGCTTTCTTT; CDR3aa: CASSRKVNTEAFF
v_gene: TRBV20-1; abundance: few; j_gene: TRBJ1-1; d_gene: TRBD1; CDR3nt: TGCAGTGCTAGAGGGACAGGGATGAACACTGAAGCTTTCTTT; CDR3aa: CSARGTGMNTEAFF
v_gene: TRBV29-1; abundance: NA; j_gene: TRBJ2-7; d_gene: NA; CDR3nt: TGCAGCGTCCGAGGTCAGGGGTGGTACGAGCAGTACTTC; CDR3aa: CSVRGQGWYEQYF
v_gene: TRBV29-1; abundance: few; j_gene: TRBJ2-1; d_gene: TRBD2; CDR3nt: TGCAGCGCCGTGGCCAGCGGGGGGAGGTACAATGAGCAGTTCTTC; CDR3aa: CSAVASGGRYNEQFF
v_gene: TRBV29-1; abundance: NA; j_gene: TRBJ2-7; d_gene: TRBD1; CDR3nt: TGCAGCTCCATCCACCCAGGACAGGGAGCGTCCTACGAGCAGTACTTC; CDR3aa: CSSIHPGQGASYEQYF
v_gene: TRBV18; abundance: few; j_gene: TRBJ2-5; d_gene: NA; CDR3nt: TGTGCCAGCTCACCAGTTGCGCAGTTACAAGAGACCCAGTACTTC; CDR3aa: CASSPVAQLQETQYF
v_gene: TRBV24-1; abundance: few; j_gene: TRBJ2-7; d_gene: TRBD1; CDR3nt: TGTGCCACCAGTGATTATCCCAGGACAGGGAGTTACGAGCAGTACTTC; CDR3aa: CATSDYPRTGSYEQYF
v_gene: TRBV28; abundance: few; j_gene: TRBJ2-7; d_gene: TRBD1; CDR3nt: TGTGCCAGCAGTTTTTTAGGGACAGGGAGCTACGAGCAGTACTTC; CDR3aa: CASSFLGTGSYEQYF
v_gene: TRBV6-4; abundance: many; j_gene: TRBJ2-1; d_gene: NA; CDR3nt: TGTGCCAGCAGTGACAGTGATGATTTCAATGAGCAGTTCTTC; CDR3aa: CASSDSDDFNEQFF
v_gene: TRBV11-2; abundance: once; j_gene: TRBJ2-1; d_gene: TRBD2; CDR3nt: TGTGCCAGCAGCCCGCGACTAGCCGTGAGCTCCTACAATGAGCAGTTCTTC; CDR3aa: CASSPRLAVSSYNEQFF
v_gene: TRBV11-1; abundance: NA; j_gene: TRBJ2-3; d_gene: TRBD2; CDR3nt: TGTGCCAGCAGCTCCCTACCTTTACTAGCGGGAGGAGGGGATACGCAGTATTTT; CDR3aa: CASSSLPLLAGGGDTQYF
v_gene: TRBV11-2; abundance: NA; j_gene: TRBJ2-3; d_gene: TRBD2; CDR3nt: TGTGCCAGCAGCTTGAGTAGGACTAGGATGCAGTATTTT; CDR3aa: CASSLSRTRMQYF